This T cell receptor (beta chain) is from a study of STAT3 mutations in large granular lymphocyte leukemia. The study's findings and limits: Every T-cell large granular lymphocyte leukemia patient had at least one immunodominant TCR beta clonotype.

The method was immunoSEQ multiplex PCR; TCRdb's version includes in-frame clones alone and lacks a portion of them. The table shows over 1,500 clones, with over 25% occurring only once. V dropped 7 bases and J dropped 1 base, with 10 bases sitting between them. Germline CDR1 and CDR2: SEHNR and FQNEAQ (reference sequence). The CDR3 covers 13 residues. As for this clone: No antigen is known for it.

This clonotype originated in a male patient aged 50 to 59 with T-cell large granular lymphocyte leukemia. Some clones in this sample may be carry-over from other donors' samples. The chain combines TRBV7-9 with TRBJ2-5; D is ambiguous. The source material was peripheral blood mononuclear cells. The CDR3 bases are TGTGCCAGCAACCCCATGGCCCAAGAGACCCAGTACTTC. This gives the protein CASNPMAQETQYF.